The entry below describes one T cell receptor (beta chain). Its specificity is unknown. This CDR3 comprises 17 residues. Losses at the gene ends were 6 bases for V and 7 bases for J; bases not matched to a gene: 18. Germline values: CDR1 MDHEN, CDR2 SYDVKM. TCRdb's table, derived via immunoSEQ multiplex PCR, lists solely in-frame clones and lacks some. The table shows some 130,000 clones, with 85% to 95% occurring only once. The source of the sample is a study of T cell responses to AZD1222 COVID-19 vaccine. Whole-study results and caveats: At baseline, seropositivity was found in only six or seven AZD1222 recipients. The donors showed a predominance of white British ancestry and of females, with possible underestimation of clonal diversity. Regions 160-218 and 743-854 dominated among vaccine-associated CD4 TCRs spanning spike. Sampled repertoires all dated from after the peak T cell response.

The receptor's source is an adult in good health. V and J are TRBV28 and TRBJ1-2; TRBD1 matches 9 bases. Here the sequenced sample was peripheral blood, taken on day 0 of AZD1222 vaccination. The CDR3 here is CASRPRTGVFGSGGYTF. The CDR3 DNA reads TGTGCCAGCAGACCACGGACAGGGGTTTTTGGGTCTGGTGGCTACACCTTC.